The 31 T cell receptor beta chains below all came from one sample that was sequenced in a study of radiotherapy plus CTLA-4 blockade in lung cancer. Sequenced by immunoSEQ multiplex PCR; TCRdb stores in-frame clones only, minus some. The sample records 11,000 to 15,000 clones, about 70% being singletons. Sequenced material: peripheral blood, taken from a patient treated with radiotherapy plus ipilimumab. These receptor sequences come from a human donor with non-small cell lung cancer whose response to radiotherapy plus ipilimumab could not be evaluated.

The chain carries TRBV9 and TRBJ1-1; no clear D. The CDR3 extends over 14 amino acids. The germline V gene encodes CDR1 SGDLS and CDR2 YYNGEE. Between the trimmed V and J ends, which lost 0 bases and 5 bases, there was a span of 11 bases. The CDR3 loop is CASSVGSGVTEAFF. The CDR3 DNA reads TGTGCCAGCAGCGTAGGATCAGGTGTGACTGAAGCTTTCTTT.

The rearrangement joins TRBV6-6 to TRBJ2-3; a possible D gene is TRBD2 (5 bases). Germline CDR1 is MNHNY and CDR2 is SVGAGI (reference sequence). V lost 11 bases and J lost 0, with 9 bases in between. The length of the CDR3 is 12 residues. In DNA, the CDR3 is TGTGCCCTCGAGCGGAGCACAGATACGCAGTATTTT. Its translation: CALERSTDTQYF.

In this sample, this clone turned up a few times. The rearrangement links TRBV7-2 to TRBJ1-5; tentatively, D is TRBD1 (5 bases). Germline V gene data show CDR1 as SGHTA and CDR2 as FQGNSA. The CDR3 is 13 amino acids. The ends were cut back, 8 bases at V and 4 bases at J, with 12 bases in the middle. CDR3 nucleotides: TGTGCCAGCGGAGTTAACAGGAATCAGCCCCAGCATTTT. Protein sequence: CASGVNRNQPQHF. Complete variable domain (other parts from reference TRBV7-2 and TRBJ1-5): GAGVSQSPSNKVTEKGKDVELRCDPISGHTALYWYRQSLGQGLEFLIYFQGNSAPDKSGLPSDRFSAERTGGSVSTLTIQRTQQEDSAVYLCASGVNRNQPQHFGDGTRLSIL.

V is TRBV11-2 and J is TRBJ1-2; 9 bases are shared with TRBD1. CDR3 size: 13 residues. Per the germline V gene, CDR1 is SGHAT and CDR2 is FQNNGV. The trim removed 1 base at V and 11 bases at J, leaving 5 bases unmatched. The CDR3 loop is CASSLATGGEYTF. CDR3 nucleotide sequence: TGTGCCAGCAGCTTAGCGACAGGGGGAGAATACACCTTC.

The V gene is TRBV6-1, the J gene TRBJ2-5, with TRBD2 matching 10 bases. There are 18 residues in the CDR3. Germline CDR1 is MNHNS and CDR2 is SASEGT. J gave up 2 bases and V 0 bases, and 9 bases lay outside the gene matches. CDR3 sequence (DNA): TGTGCCAGCAGTGAAGCTATTAGCGGGGGGTCAAAACAAGAGACCCAGTACTTC. Translation gives CASSEAISGGSKQETQYF.

The V call is TRBV5-1, the J call TRBJ2-1; TRBD2 matches at 11 bases. Germline V gene data show CDR1 as SGHRS and CDR2 as YFSETQ. J was trimmed by 3 bases and V by 2 bases; bases with no gene match: 1. CDR3 length: 15 amino acids. The DNA of the CDR3 is TGCGCCAGCAGCTTAACTAGCGGGGGCTACAATGAGCAGTTCTTC. It is translated as CASSLTSGGYNEQFF.

This chain connects TRBV7-2 to TRBJ1-6, with a weak D call TRBD1 (5 bases). The length of the CDR3 is 16 residues. V was cut by 6 bases and J by 7 bases, with 19 bases left in between. CDR1 is SGHTA, CDR2 FQGNSA, per germline. The CDR3 here is CASRSMSGARNSPLHF. The CDR3 DNA sequence: TGTGCCAGCAGGTCAATGAGCGGGGCGAGGAATTCACCCCTCCACTTT.

This sequence joins TRBV7-9 and TRBJ1-1, with D possibly TRBD1 on 6 matching bases. This CDR3 is 14 amino acids long. Trimming removed 4 bases at V and 5 bases at J, with 14 bases between. CDR1 SEHNR and CDR2 FQNEAQ come from the germline V gene (reference sequence). The CDR3 sequence is CASSSTLQGTEAFF. As DNA, the CDR3 is TGTGCCAGCAGCTCGACACTCCAGGGGACTGAAGCTTTCTTT.

V and J are TRBV7-3 and TRBJ2-6; D is undetermined. CDR1 and CDR2 (germline): SGHTA, FQGTGA. This CDR3 comprises 15 residues. V lost 2 bases and J lost 2, with 7 bases in between. The CDR3 nucleotides read TGTGCCAGCAGCTTAGATCCGGCTGGGGCCAACGTCCTGACTTTC. This translates into CASSLDPAGANVLTF.

This clone was observed a handful of times. V gene TRBV7-8 combines with J gene TRBJ1-3, with 9 positions matching TRBD1. The CDR3 is 14 residues long. The ends lost 6 bases at V and 3 bases at J; junction bases unmatched: 3. CDR1 is SGHVS, CDR2 FQNEAQ, per germline. CDR3 DNA sequence: TGTGCCAGCAGTCTGACAGGGGGTGGAAACACCATATATTTT. It yields the protein CASSLTGGGNTIYF.

The chain has TRBV6-5 and TRBJ1-2; 8 nucleotides align to TRBD1. Losses at the gene ends were 6 bases for V and 4 bases for J; bases not matched to a gene: 7. CDR1 and CDR2 (germline): MNHEY, SVGAGI. This CDR3 comprises 14 residues. CDR3 in DNA: TGTGCCAGCAGACTACAGGGGGAAGGCTATGGCTACACCTTC. It specifies CASRLQGEGYGYTF.

The chain is built from TRBV7-2 and TRBJ1-2; no reliable D call. CDR3 length: 13 residues. V was clipped by 6 bases and J by 0 bases, with 8 bases between them. Germline values: CDR1 SGHTA, CDR2 FQGNSA. The CDR3 region is CASRPDTNYGYTF. In DNA form, the CDR3 reads TGTGCCAGCAGACCCGACACTAACTATGGCTACACCTTC.

This clone was picked up one time. The V and J genes are TRBV7-9 and TRBJ1-2, with a tentative D call TRBD1 (6 bases). The CDR3 sequence is 15 residues long. V gave up 1 base and J gave up 4 bases, with 13 bases separating them. Germline CDR1 SEHNR, CDR2 FQNEAQ (reference sequence). The CDR3 nucleotides read TGTGCCAGCAGCTTAGGGGACACAGCCTTCTATGGCTACACCTTC. As protein: CASSLGDTAFYGYTF.

This chain links TRBV18 with TRBJ2-7; TRBD1 is a possible D gene (6 bases). The CDR3 has 13 amino acids. Germline CDR1 KGHSH, CDR2 LQKENI. V dropped 3 bases and J dropped 6 bases, with 12 bases sitting between them. The CDR3 DNA reads TGTGCCAGCTCACCCCCCGTAGGGGGCGAGCAGTACTTC. It encodes CASSPPVGGEQYF.

This clone has more than one count but fewer than ten. The J gene is TRBJ1-2, the V gene TRBV19; 7 bases agree with TRBD1. The junction had 3 bases not matched to a gene; V was cut back by 3 bases and J by 2 bases. Germline assignment: CDR1 LNHDA and CDR2 SQIVND (reference sequence). CDR3 size: 14 residues. The CDR3 sequence: CASSMATGNYGYTF. Here the CDR3 DNA reads TGTGCCAGTAGTATGGCGACAGGGAACTATGGCTACACCTTC. Full variable domain (missing parts from reference TRBV19 and TRBJ1-2): DGGITQSPKYLFRKEGQNVTLSCEQNLNHDAMYWYRQDPGQGLRLIYYSQIVNDFQKGDIAEGYSVSREKKESFPLTVTSAQKNPTAFYLCASSMATGNYGYTFGSGTRLTVV.

The CDR3: CASSEGFPQGELFF. The DNA of the CDR3 is TGTGCCAGCAGTGAAGGGTTCCCACAGGGGGAGCTGTTTTTT. The rearrangement links TRBV25-1 to TRBJ2-2; no definite D call. The CDR3 spans 14 residues. CDR1 is MGHDK, CDR2 SYGVNS, per germline. Deletions cut 2 bases from V and 8 bases from J, with 12 bases between.

This chain links TRBV6-6 with TRBJ2-2; D might be TRBD2 (6 bases). The CDR3 length is 15 residues. V gave up 2 bases and J gave up 7 bases, with 14 bases separating them. Germline V lookup: CDR1 MNHNY, CDR2 SVGAGI (reference sequence). As DNA, the CDR3 is TGTGCCAGCAGTTACAGTAGCGGCGGATACGGGGAGCTGTTTTTT. Its protein is CASSYSSGGYGELFF.

The CDR3 DNA reads as TGTGCCAGCACCCCTATCGGGGGGCTCCCAGATACGCAGTATTTT. Residues: CASTPIGGLPDTQYF. The V call is TRBV6-1, the J call TRBJ2-3; a weak D match, TRBD2 (7 bases). Germline V gene lookup returns CDR1 MNHNS and CDR2 SASEGT. The CDR3 runs 15 residues. V was shortened by 7 bases and J by 4 bases, with 18 bases between the two germline ends.

Of note for this clone: Given a far larger clone just one base away, this is likely a sequencing read error. This same CDR3 is encoded by further DNA sequences in the sample. This chain connects TRBV6-5 to TRBJ1-6, with 9 bases fitting TRBD1. Germline V lookup: CDR1 MNHEY, CDR2 SVGAGI. V shed 6 bases, J shed 13 bases, and the junction held 13 bases outside the gene matches. This CDR3 is built from 15 residues. CDR3 protein: CASSRPDRGTSPLHF. The CDR3 DNA reads TGTGCCAGCAGCCGCCCGGACAGGGGAACCTCTCCCCTCCACTTT.

In its sample, this clone was seen a few times. The chain links TRBV28 to TRBJ2-3; maybe TRBD2 (5 bases). The CDR3 is made up of 15 amino acids. V lost 9 bases, J lost 1 base, and 17 bases lay in between. Germline CDR1 and CDR2: MDHEN and SYDVKM. CDR3 sequence: CASSPIGGRTDTQYF. CDR3 nucleotide sequence: TGTGCCAGTAGCCCAATTGGCGGGCGCACAGATACGCAGTATTTT.

This chain uses TRBV4-1 with TRBJ1-2, with TRBD1 matching 9 bases. Trimming took 3 bases from V and 2 from J; bases not matched to a gene: 4. The CDR3 length is 15 residues. Per the germline V gene, CDR1 is MGHRA and CDR2 is YSYEKL. The CDR3: CASSQPGQGNYGYTF. The CDR3 DNA follows: TGCGCCAGCAGCCAGCCGGGACAGGGAAACTATGGCTACACCTTC.

The V call is TRBV29-1, the J call TRBJ1-1; D is unclear. Germline V lookup: CDR1 SQVTM, CDR2 ANQGSEA. Trimming pared 4 bases from V and 0 bases from J, leaving 6 bases between. The CDR3 is made up of 12 amino acids. In nucleotides, the CDR3 is TGCAGCGTTGGACTGATGAACACTGAAGCTTTCTTT. Protein: CSVGLMNTEAFF.

The rearrangement joins TRBV5-6 to TRBJ2-7; 12 nucleotides agree with TRBD1. This CDR3 is 16 amino acids long. Per the germline V gene, CDR1 is SGHDT and CDR2 is YYEEEE. V dropped 6 bases and J dropped 6; count of bases not matched to a gene: 13. CDR3 protein: CASNTPGGTGGREQYF. The CDR3 region has the DNA TGTGCCAGCAACACTCCTGGAGGGACAGGGGGCCGCGAGCAGTACTTC.

This clone was seen only a few times. The rearrangement uses TRBV5-6 and TRBJ2-3; TRBD2 aligns across 8 bases. Germline CDR1 and CDR2: SGHDT and YYEEEE. V gave up 0 bases and J gave up 9 bases; unmatched junction bases: 6. This CDR3 is built from 14 residues. CDR3 nucleotides: TGTGCCAGCAGCTTGGGGCGGGGGGTACCAACGCAGTATTTT. It specifies CASSLGRGVPTQYF. Using reference TRBV5-6 and TRBJ2-3 for the parts outside the CDR3, the full variable domain is DAGVTQSPTHLIKTRGQQVTLRCSPKSGHDTVSWYQQALGQGPQFIFQYYEEEERQRGNFPDRFSGHQFPNYSSELNVNALLLGDSALYLCASSLGRGVPTQYFGPGTRLTVL.

V gene TRBV2 combines with J gene TRBJ1-1; possible D gene TRBD1, 5 bases. Germline V gene lookup returns CDR1 SNHLY and CDR2 FYNNEI. The CDR3 has 14 residues. With 6 bases removed from V and 5 bases from J, the gap between germline ends came to 16 bases. The CDR3 is CASRVQEGGTEAFF. As DNA, the CDR3 is TGTGCCAGCAGGGTACAGGAAGGAGGGACTGAAGCTTTCTTT.

The rearrangement uses TRBV5-4 and TRBJ2-6; TRBD2 aligns across 11 bases. V shed 4 bases and J 0 bases; nucleotides not matched to a gene: 3. This CDR3 is built from 17 residues. CDR1 SGHNT and CDR2 YYREEE come from the germline V gene (reference sequence). CDR3 nucleotides: TGTGCCAGCAGCCCTAGCGGGGGGTTCTCTGGGGCCAACGTCCTGACTTTC. Translated, it gives CASSPSGGFSGANVLTF.

This clone turned up a few times. The rearrangement joins TRBV18 to TRBJ1-1; D uncertain. Germline assignment: CDR1 KGHSH and CDR2 LQKENI. The CDR3 length is 15 residues. V lost 2 bases and J 0 bases, leaving 10 bases between the germline ends. The CDR3: CASSPGSGLNTEAFF. Here the CDR3 DNA reads TGTGCCAGCTCACCAGGGTCGGGTTTGAACACTGAAGCTTTCTTT.

V gene TRBV5-1 combines with J gene TRBJ1-5, with D uncertain. Trimming stripped 0 bases from V and 0 bases from J, with 16 bases between. The CDR3 spans 18 residues. The germline V gene has CDR1 SGHRS and CDR2 YFSETQ. The CDR3 loop is CASSLDEEGRYSNQPQHF. CDR3 sequence (DNA): TGCGCCAGCAGCTTGGACGAAGAGGGCAGATATAGCAATCAGCCCCAGCATTTT.

The gene calls are TRBV7-3 and TRBJ1-1; no definite D call. Germline V gene sequence: CDR1 SGHTA, CDR2 FQGTGA. V lost 1 base and J lost 4, with 13 bases in between. The CDR3 spans 15 residues. The CDR3 protein is CASSLMAESTTEAFF. In DNA form, the CDR3 reads TGTGCCAGCAGCTTAATGGCGGAGAGCACCACTGAAGCTTTCTTT.

The genes are TRBV11-3 and TRBJ2-1; TRBD1 agrees at 12 bases. The CDR3 is made up of 14 amino acids. V was pared by 3 bases and J by 6 bases, with 0 bases of the junction left unmatched. Germline loops: CDR1 SGHNT, CDR2 YENEEA. Written as DNA, the CDR3 is TGTGCCAGCAGCTTGGGACAGGGGGCCAATGAGCAGTTCTTC. Translating gives CASSLGQGANEQFF.

The CDR3 here is CASSYSASGGSEQFF. The CDR3 DNA follows: TGTGCCAGCAGTTACTCGGCTAGCGGGGGCAGTGAGCAGTTCTTC. The genes are TRBV6-5 and TRBJ2-1; TRBD2 aligns across 10 bases. The junction had 5 bases not matched to a gene; V was cut back by 0 bases and J by 9 bases. The CDR3 extends over 15 amino acids. Per the germline V gene, CDR1 is MNHEY and CDR2 is SVGAGI.